The rows below give T cell receptor beta chains drawn from one sample of a study of blood T cell repertoires in COVID-19. The protocol was immunoSEQ multiplex PCR, while the TCRdb copy is restricted to in-frame clones and leaves out a portion. The sample consists of more than 250,000 clones, approximately 84% of them appearing once. Sequences were obtained from peripheral blood. The receptors were sampled from a human donor in a cohort sampled during active COVID-19. CDR3s include the opening cysteine and the closing phenylalanine or tryptophan. A D gene is named only where the DNA matches it firmly. Size is stated for part of the rows, as once, few or many counts, or as a class when the clone is expanded.

j_gene: TRBJ2-3; v_gene: TRBV19; d_gene: -; abundance: -; CDR3aa: CASSETGTTDTQYF; CDR3nt: TGTGCCAGTAGCGAAACAGGGACCACAGATACGCAGTATTTT
j_gene: TRBJ2-3; v_gene: TRBV28; d_gene: TRBD2; abundance: -; CDR3aa: CASRKSGGAPSPYF; CDR3nt: TGTGCCAGCAGAAAAAGCGGGGGGGCCCCCTCGCCGTATTTT
j_gene: TRBJ2-7; v_gene: TRBV27; d_gene: TRBD1; abundance: -; CDR3aa: CASSKDRGSPYEQYF; CDR3nt: TGTGCCAGCAGTAAAGACAGGGGGAGCCCCTACGAGCAGTACTTC
j_gene: TRBJ2-3; v_gene: TRBV5-1; d_gene: TRBD2; abundance: once; CDR3aa: CASSLGLAGGKDTQYF; CDR3nt: TGCGCCAGCAGCTTGGGACTAGCGGGAGGAAAAGATACGCAGTATTTT
j_gene: TRBJ1-6; v_gene: TRBV27; d_gene: TRBD1; abundance: -; CDR3aa: CASSFGTANSPLHF; CDR3nt: TGTGCCAGCAGTTTTGGGACAGCTAATTCACCCCTCCACTTT
j_gene: TRBJ2-6; v_gene: TRBV25-1; d_gene: -; abundance: -; CDR3aa: CASRQGGLSGANVLTF; CDR3nt: TGTGCCAGCAGGCAAGGAGGGCTCTCTGGGGCCAACGTCCTGACTTTC
j_gene: TRBJ2-1; v_gene: TRBV29-1; d_gene: TRBD2; abundance: few; CDR3aa: CSVPTSASYNEQFF; CDR3nt: TGCAGCGTTCCGACTAGCGCGAGTTACAATGAGCAGTTCTTC
j_gene: TRBJ1-2; v_gene: TRBV28; d_gene: -; abundance: -; CDR3aa: CASSPTGFRGYTF; CDR3nt: TGTGCCAGCAGTCCGACAGGCTTCAGGGGCTACACCTTC
j_gene: TRBJ2-5; v_gene: TRBV4-2; d_gene: -; abundance: -; CDR3aa: CASSQESGVRQGTQYF; CDR3nt: TGTGCCAGCAGCCAAGAGTCGGGGGTCCGTCAGGGGACCCAGTACTTC
j_gene: TRBJ2-2; v_gene: TRBV7-3; d_gene: TRBD2; abundance: -; CDR3aa: CASSLLRGGLAGVGELFF; CDR3nt: TGTGCCAGCAGCTTACTTAGAGGAGGACTAGCGGGCGTCGGGGAGCTGTTTTTT
j_gene: TRBJ1-4; v_gene: TRBV11-2; d_gene: -; abundance: few; CDR3aa: CASSLVAGAGKLFF; CDR3nt: TGTGCCAGCAGCTTAGTTGCGGGGGCCGGAAAACTGTTTTTT
j_gene: TRBJ1-2; v_gene: TRBV6-4; d_gene: -; abundance: once; CDR3aa: CASSDSNEDGVGGYTF; CDR3nt: TGTGCCAGCAGTGACTCGAATGAGGACGGGGTGGGAGGCTACACCTTC
j_gene: TRBJ1-2; v_gene: TRBV10-1; d_gene: TRBD1; abundance: few; CDR3aa: CASSGTGGEAPYGYTF; CDR3nt: TGCGCCAGCAGTGGGACAGGGGGCGAAGCCCCCTATGGCTACACCTTC
j_gene: TRBJ1-5; v_gene: TRBV13; d_gene: -; abundance: -; CDR3aa: CASSLRGGGGSRSNQPQHF; CDR3nt: TGTGCCAGCAGCTTAAGGGGGGGCGGTGGGTCGAGAAGCAATCAGCCCCAGCATTTT
j_gene: TRBJ1-2; v_gene: TRBV7-9; d_gene: -; abundance: -; CDR3aa: CASSRRGQGLTLPNYGYTF; CDR3nt: TGTGCCAGCAGCCGACGCGGGCAGGGGTTAACTCTACCTAACTATGGCTACACCTTC
j_gene: TRBJ2-3; v_gene: TRBV10-3; d_gene: -; abundance: few; CDR3aa: CAIRGTGDTQYF; CDR3nt: TGTGCCATCAGGGGGACTGGGGATACGCAGTATTTT
j_gene: TRBJ2-7; v_gene: TRBV5-1; d_gene: TRBD1; abundance: -; CDR3aa: CASSLAGQQFDEQYF; CDR3nt: TGCGCCAGCAGCTTGGCGGGACAGCAATTTGATGAGCAGTACTTC
j_gene: TRBJ2-5; v_gene: TRBV5-1; d_gene: TRBD2; abundance: -; CDR3aa: CASSLAGGPRETQYF; CDR3nt: TGCGCCAGCAGCTTGGCGGGAGGGCCTAGGGAGACCCAGTACTTC
j_gene: TRBJ2-1; v_gene: TRBV6-5; d_gene: -; abundance: -; CDR3aa: CASSYRSGRANEQFF; CDR3nt: TGTGCCAGCAGTTATCGGTCGGGAAGGGCCAATGAGCAGTTCTTC
j_gene: TRBJ1-2; v_gene: TRBV28; d_gene: -; abundance: -; CDR3aa: CASSFGRGYGYTF; CDR3nt: TGTGCCAGCAGTTTTGGCAGGGGCTATGGCTACACCTTC
j_gene: TRBJ2-5; v_gene: TRBV28; d_gene: TRBD1; abundance: -; CDR3aa: CASSSPGTGMETQYF; CDR3nt: TGTGCCAGCAGCTCACCCGGGACAGGGATGGAGACCCAGTACTTC
j_gene: TRBJ1-5; v_gene: TRBV7-2; d_gene: -; abundance: -; CDR3aa: CASSSTGTISNQPQHF; CDR3nt: TGTGCCAGCAGCAGCACAGGGACCATTAGCAATCAGCCCCAGCATTTT